These 10 T cell receptor beta chains share one sample of origin, sequenced in a study of blood T cell repertoires in COVID-19. Assay used: immunoSEQ multiplex PCR; TCRdb lists only in-frame clones, some missing. The table records around 300,000 clones, roughly 90% of them present only once. Specimen: peripheral blood. These receptors all come from a woman in her forties or fifties with active or convalescent COVID-19.

V gene TRBV21-1 combines with J gene TRBJ2-1; the table's D gene call, TRBD2, was not cross checked with the DNA. TRBV21-1 is designated a pseudogene. CDR3 size: 15 residues. CDR3 loop: CASSKACLVVDEQFF. In DNA form, the CDR3 reads TGTGCCAGCAGCAAAGCTTGCCTCGTCGTAGATGAGCAGTTCTTC.

The chain employs TRBV6-5 and TRBJ1-2; the D is unclear. The CDR3 has 14 residues. V was cut by 2 bases and J by 2 bases, with 9 bases left in between. Germline lookup yields CDR1 MNHEY and CDR2 SVGAGI. The CDR3 spells CASSYNPVNYGYTF. CDR3 coding DNA: TGTGCCAGCAGTTACAACCCGGTAAACTATGGCTACACCTTC.

The V call is TRBV27, the J call TRBJ2-7, with TRBD2 identical over 13 bases. This CDR3 spans 17 amino acids. V shed 2 bases and J 3 bases; nucleotides not matched to a gene: 7. Germline V gene lookup returns CDR1 MNHEY and CDR2 SMNVEV (reference sequence). This CDR3 reads CASSLRGGLAGDYEQYF. The CDR3 coding sequence is TGTGCCAGCAGTTTAAGGGGCGGACTAGCGGGGGACTACGAGCAGTACTTC.

In its sample, this clone was seen once. V and J are TRBV7-3 and TRBJ2-5; no clear D gene. CDR1 and CDR2 from the germline V gene are SGHTA and FQGTGA. The CDR3 spans 15 residues. The V end was cut by 1 base, the J end by 5 bases, with 14 bases between. CDR3 amino acids: CASSLKLSATETQYF. The CDR3 coding sequence is TGTGCCAGCAGCTTAAAATTATCAGCGACGGAGACCCAGTACTTC.

CDR3: CSVVPQGAGETQYF. In DNA, the CDR3 is TGCAGCGTTGTCCCACAGGGGGCGGGAGAGACCCAGTACTTC. V usage is TRBV29-1 and J usage is TRBJ2-5; TRBD1 aligns across 9 bases. The CDR3 extends over 14 amino acids. With 4 bases clipped from V and 4 bases from J, the junction kept 7 bases outside the gene matches. Per germline, CDR1 SQVTM and CDR2 ANQGSEA.

This chain's CDR3 is CASSYSPGTGSAEAFF. CDR3 DNA: TGCGCCAGCAGCTATTCACCCGGGACAGGGTCCGCTGAAGCTTTCTTT. This chain connects TRBV5-1 to TRBJ1-1, with 9 bases that match TRBD1. This CDR3 comprises 16 residues. Germline values: CDR1 SGHRS, CDR2 YFSETQ. Germline trimming cut 3 bases from V and 6 bases from J; bases unmatched to any gene: 12.

V and J are TRBV7-9 and TRBJ1-1, with unresolved D. V lost 4 bases to trimming and J lost 5 bases, with 17 bases between them. The CDR3 loop spans 15 amino acids. The germline V gene has CDR1 SEHNR and CDR2 FQNEAQ (reference sequence). The CDR3 spells CASSSGYSPGTEAFF. Written as DNA, the CDR3 is TGTGCCAGCAGCTCCGGTTACTCCCCGGGAACTGAAGCTTTCTTT.

The CDR3: CASSQDRAGGHTDTQYF. DNA for the CDR3: TGCGCCAGCAGCCAAGACCGAGCGGGAGGCCACACAGATACGCAGTATTTT. The chain recombines TRBV4-3 with TRBJ2-3; 9 bases match TRBD2. The V segment lost 0 bases and the J segment 2 bases; nucleotides outside the gene matches: 6. This CDR3 has 17 residues. Germline CDR1 LGHNA, CDR2 YSLEER.

V is TRBV29-1 and J is TRBJ1-2, with 8 bases fitting TRBD1. The CDR3 runs 14 residues. CDR1 and CDR2 from the germline V gene are SQVTM and ANQGSEA. V dropped 4 bases and J dropped 8; count of bases not matched to a gene: 12. CDR3 bases: TGCAGCGTTGCCGGGACAGGAAAACACAGGGGCTACACCTTC. Translated: CSVAGTGKHRGYTF.

The chain employs TRBV6-5 and TRBJ1-5; D gene unclear. V gave up 2 bases and J gave up 9 bases, with 11 bases separating them. Germline CDR1 is MNHEY and CDR2 is SVGAGI. The CDR3 is made up of 13 amino acids. The CDR3 region is CASSYDAVRPQHF. CDR3 nucleotide sequence: TGTGCCAGCAGTTACGATGCGGTTCGGCCCCAGCATTTT.